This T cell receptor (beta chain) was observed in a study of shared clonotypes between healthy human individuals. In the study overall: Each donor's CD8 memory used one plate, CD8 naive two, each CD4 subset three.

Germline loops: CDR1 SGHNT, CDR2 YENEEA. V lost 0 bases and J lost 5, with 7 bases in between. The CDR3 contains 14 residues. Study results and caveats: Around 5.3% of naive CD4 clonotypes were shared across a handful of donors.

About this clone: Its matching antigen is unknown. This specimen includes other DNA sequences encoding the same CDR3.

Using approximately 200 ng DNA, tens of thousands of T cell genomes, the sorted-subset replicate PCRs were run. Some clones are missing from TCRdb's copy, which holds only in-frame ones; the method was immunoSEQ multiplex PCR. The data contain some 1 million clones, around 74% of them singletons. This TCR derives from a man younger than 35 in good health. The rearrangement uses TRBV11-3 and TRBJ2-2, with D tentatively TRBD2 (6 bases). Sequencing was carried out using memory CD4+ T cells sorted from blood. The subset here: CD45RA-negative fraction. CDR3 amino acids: CASSLDRGTGELFF. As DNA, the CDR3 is TGTGCCAGCAGCTTAGATCGGGGGACCGGGGAGCTGTTTTTT. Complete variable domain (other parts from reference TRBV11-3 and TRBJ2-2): EAGVVQSPRYKIIEKKQPVAFWCNPISGHNTLYWYLQNLGQGPELLIRYENEEAVDDSQLPKDRFSAERLKGVDSTLKIQPAELGDSAVYLCASSLDRGTGELFFGEGSRLTVL.